These T cell receptor beta chains were read from a single sample in a study of cytomegalovirus exposure and HLA in healthy donors. The repertoire was sequenced with immunoSEQ multiplex PCR; TCRdb's copy has only in-frame clones and lacks some. This sample carries 90,000 to 130,000 clones, roughly 80% of them seen once, and the ten largest clones take about a fifth. Sequencing was done on a sample of PBMCs. The receptors derive from a man aged 25-45 years in good health and CMV-seropositive. CDR3s include the opening cysteine and the closing phenylalanine or tryptophan. Each record gives: clone size, V gene, D gene, J gene, CDR3 protein, CDR3 DNA. D genes are given only for firm matches. A row's size may be missing; if present it is once, few, many or a size class.

clone_size: NA
v_call: TRBV30
d_call: NA
j_call: TRBJ2-1
cdr3_aa: CAWSGRGTLYNEQFF
cdr3_nt: TGTGCCTGGAGTGGCAGGGGTACCCTATACAATGAGCAGTTCTTC

clone_size: NA
v_call: TRBV5-1
d_call: NA
j_call: TRBJ2-7
cdr3_aa: CASSRSGESPEQYF
cdr3_nt: TGCGCCAGCAGCCGTTCCGGGGAATCCCCCGAGCAGTACTTC

clone_size: few
v_call: TRBV5-4
d_call: NA
j_call: TRBJ1-2
cdr3_aa: CASSLTGRGGGYTF
cdr3_nt: TGTGCCAGCAGCTTGACAGGGCGAGGCGGTGGCTACACCTTC

clone_size: few
v_call: TRBV7-2
d_call: TRBD2
j_call: TRBJ2-5
cdr3_aa: CASSRLAGGVETQYF
cdr3_nt: TGTGCCAGCAGCAGACTAGCGGGGGGAGTAGAGACCCAGTACTTC

clone_size: NA
v_call: TRBV29-1
d_call: TRBD2
j_call: TRBJ2-1
cdr3_aa: CSVDGGSGTEQFF
cdr3_nt: TGCAGCGTCGATGGTGGTAGCGGGACTGAGCAGTTCTTC

clone_size: NA
v_call: TRBV6-6
d_call: NA
j_call: TRBJ2-1
cdr3_aa: CATEIQPGYNEQFF
cdr3_nt: TGTGCCACCGAGATACAGCCTGGCTACAATGAGCAGTTCTTC

clone_size: NA
v_call: TRBV5-1
d_call: TRBD1
j_call: TRBJ2-3
cdr3_aa: CASSLTGGGTDTQYF
cdr3_nt: TGCGCCAGCAGCTTGACAGGGGGCGGCACAGATACGCAGTATTTT

clone_size: NA
v_call: TRBV7-9
d_call: TRBD2
j_call: TRBJ2-1
cdr3_aa: CASSLPSAGGSRSYNEQFF
cdr3_nt: TGTGCCAGCAGCTTGCCCTCGGCGGGAGGGTCCAGGTCCTACAATGAGCAGTTCTTC

clone_size: once
v_call: TRBV21-1
d_call: NA
j_call: TRBJ1-3
cdr3_aa: CASSKAPGGVGNTIYF
cdr3_nt: TGTGCCAGCAGCAAAGCCCCGGGGGGAGTCGGAAACACCATATATTTT

clone_size: once
v_call: TRBV6-5
d_call: TRBD2
j_call: TRBJ2-3
cdr3_aa: CATKTSGTDTQYF
cdr3_nt: TGTGCCACCAAGACTAGCGGCACAGATACGCAGTATTTT

clone_size: NA
v_call: TRBV7-3
d_call: NA
j_call: TRBJ2-2
cdr3_aa: CASSLTGSTGELFF
cdr3_nt: TGTGCCAGCAGCTTAACGGGGAGTACCGGGGAGCTGTTTTTT

clone_size: NA
v_call: TRBV7-9
d_call: NA
j_call: TRBJ2-1
cdr3_aa: CASSLDRTLNEQFF
cdr3_nt: TGTGCCAGCAGCTTAGACCGGACTCTCAATGAGCAGTTCTTC

clone_size: NA
v_call: TRBV5-1
d_call: TRBD2
j_call: TRBJ2-7
cdr3_aa: CASSVRAQGAGEQYF
cdr3_nt: TGCGCCAGCAGCGTCAGGGCGCAAGGAGCGGGGGAGCAGTACTTC

clone_size: NA
v_call: TRBV19
d_call: NA
j_call: TRBJ1-5
cdr3_aa: CASRARDAPQPQHF
cdr3_nt: TGTGCCAGTAGGGCCAGGGATGCGCCTCAGCCCCAGCATTTT

clone_size: NA
v_call: TRBV2
d_call: TRBD1
j_call: TRBJ1-2
cdr3_aa: CASSKYRDRSSVGYGYTF
cdr3_nt: TGTGCCAGCAGTAAATACCGGGACAGGAGCTCCGTTGGGTATGGCTACACCTTC

clone_size: NA
v_call: TRBV6-5
d_call: TRBD1
j_call: TRBJ1-2
cdr3_aa: CASSWGQGASGYTF
cdr3_nt: TGTGCCAGCAGTTGGGGACAGGGCGCGTCTGGCTACACCTTC

clone_size: NA
v_call: TRBV5-1
d_call: NA
j_call: TRBJ2-1
cdr3_aa: CASSLAPYNEQFF
cdr3_nt: TGCGCCAGCAGCTTGGCTCCCTACAATGAGCAGTTCTTC

clone_size: NA
v_call: TRBV19
d_call: TRBD2
j_call: TRBJ2-1
cdr3_aa: CASSRRESHEQFF
cdr3_nt: TGTGCCAGTAGTCGGCGGGAGTCCCATGAGCAGTTCTTC